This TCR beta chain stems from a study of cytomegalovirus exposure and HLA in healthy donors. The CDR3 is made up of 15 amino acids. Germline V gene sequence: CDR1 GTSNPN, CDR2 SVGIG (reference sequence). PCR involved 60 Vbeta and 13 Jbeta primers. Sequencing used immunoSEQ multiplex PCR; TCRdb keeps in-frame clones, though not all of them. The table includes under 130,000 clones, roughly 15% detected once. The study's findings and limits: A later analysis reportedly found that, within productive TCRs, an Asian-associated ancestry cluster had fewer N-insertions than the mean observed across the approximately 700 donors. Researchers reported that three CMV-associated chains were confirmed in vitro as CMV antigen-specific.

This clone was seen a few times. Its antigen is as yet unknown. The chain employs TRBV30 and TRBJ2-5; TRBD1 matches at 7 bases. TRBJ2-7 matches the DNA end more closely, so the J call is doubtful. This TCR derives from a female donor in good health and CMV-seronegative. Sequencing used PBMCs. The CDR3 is CAWSVTGKTSYEQYF. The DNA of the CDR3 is TGTGCCTGGAGTGTGACAGGGAAAACGTCCTACGAGCAGTACTTC.